Presented here are 18 T cell receptor beta chains from one specimen sequenced in a study of blood T cell repertoires in COVID-19. The method was immunoSEQ multiplex PCR; TCRdb's version includes in-frame clones alone and lacks a portion of them. The table includes 160,000 or so clones, roughly 84% detected once. Sequences were obtained from PBMCs or T cells enriched from blood (not recorded which). The receptors here all came from a man between 60 and 70 years old who had recovered from COVID-19.

The chain employs TRBV15 and TRBJ2-7; 7 bases are a match to TRBD2. CDR1 is LNHNV and CDR2 is YYDKDF in the germline V gene (reference sequence). V gave up 4 bases and J gave up 4 bases; unmatched junction bases: 1. This CDR3 spans 12 amino acids. CDR3 protein: CATSTSGYEQYF. The CDR3 coding sequence is TGTGCCACCAGCACTAGCGGATACGAGCAGTACTTC.

The chain is built from TRBV6-5 and TRBJ2-7, with TRBD1 identical over 8 bases. The CDR3 is 14 residues long. Germline lookup yields CDR1 MNHEY and CDR2 SVGAGI. The V gene end was trimmed by 10 bases and the J gene end by 2 bases; junction bases not matched to a gene: 10. CDR3 protein: CATLGTGETYEQYF. CDR3 nucleotide sequence: TGTGCCACCCTCGGGACAGGAGAAACCTACGAGCAGTACTTC.

The V call is TRBV6-5, the J call TRBJ1-2; 10 nucleotides match TRBD1. The CDR3 covers 15 residues. The V and J ends lost 5 bases and 5 bases, in that order; junction bases with no gene match: 8. Germline assignment: CDR1 MNHEY and CDR2 SVGAGI. Written as DNA, the CDR3 is TGTGCCAGCAGTCAAAGGACAGGGGGGAATTATGGCTACACCTTC. This codes for CASSQRTGGNYGYTF.

This clone was detected ten times or more. This chain uses TRBV5-1 with TRBJ2-7; 9 bases agree with TRBD2. Germline V gives CDR1 SGHRS, CDR2 YFSETQ. Unmatched junction bases numbered 12, after V lost 1 base and J lost 4 bases. The CDR3 is 17 residues long. CDR3 nucleotide sequence: TGCGCCAGCAGCTTGATAGGCGGGAGGGCCTCATCATACGAGCAGTACTTC. It is translated as CASSLIGGRASSYEQYF.

The chain joins TRBV11-2 to TRBJ2-5; 7 bases match TRBD1. The CDR3 covers 15 residues. Germline values: CDR1 SGHAT, CDR2 FQNNGV. After removal of 5 bases from V and 1 base from J, the junction contained 7 bases not matched to a gene. CDR3 residues: CASSRQGGGQETQYF. The CDR3, as DNA: TGTGCCAGCAGCCGACAGGGTGGGGGCCAAGAGACCCAGTACTTC.

This chain joins TRBV10-2 and TRBJ1-6; possibly TRBD1 for D (6 bases). The CDR3 covers 13 residues. Germline CDR1 WSHSY, CDR2 SAAADI. The V gene lost 9 bases and the J gene lost 5 bases, with 11 bases spanning the gap. The CDR3 DNA follows: TGCGCCAGACAAAGGGACAATAATTCACCCCTCCACTTT. Translating gives CARQRDNNSPLHF.

This chain connects TRBV29-1 to TRBJ2-5; D might be TRBD2 (6 bases). The CDR3 extends over 13 amino acids. Per germline, CDR1 SQVTM and CDR2 ANQGSEA. V lost 0 bases and J lost 3, with 8 bases in between. The DNA for the CDR3 is TGCAGCGTTGAAGAGGGGGGAGAAGAGACCCAGTACTTC. Translation: CSVEEGGEETQYF.

V is TRBV9 and J is TRBJ2-4, with 9 positions matching TRBD1. Germline loops: CDR1 SGDLS, CDR2 YYNGEE. The trim removed 3 bases at V and 10 bases at J, leaving 5 bases unmatched. The CDR3 is made up of 13 amino acids. The CDR3 DNA is TGTGCCAGCAGCGGGGGACAGGGTGGGATTCAGTACTTC. Protein product: CASSGGQGGIQYF.

The chain employs TRBV5-1 and TRBJ2-2; D is perhaps TRBD1 (6 bases). Germline V gene sequence: CDR1 SGHRS, CDR2 YFSETQ. The CDR3 totals 16 residues. The ends were cut back, 2 bases at V and 0 bases at J, with 11 bases in the middle. CDR3 DNA sequence: TGCGCCAGCAGCTTAGGGCAGGGGTCGAACACCGGGGAGCTGTTTTTT. It specifies CASSLGQGSNTGELFF.

This clone has a handful of counts. The chain joins TRBV24-1 to TRBJ2-5; 9 bases agree with TRBD2. V lost 0 bases and J lost 5; bases outside the gene matches: 6. This CDR3 is built from 16 residues. CDR1 is KGHDR and CDR2 is SFDVKD in the germline V gene. The CDR3 spells CATSDLDAGGIETQYF. The CDR3, as DNA: TGTGCCACCAGTGATTTGGACGCGGGGGGGATTGAGACCCAGTACTTC.

V gene TRBV2 combines with J gene TRBJ1-1, with D tentatively TRBD1 (5 bases). The length of the CDR3 is 13 residues. V shed 7 bases and J shed 3 bases, with 12 bases lying between them. The V gene's germline CDR1 is SNHLY and CDR2 FYNNEI. The CDR3 sequence: CASIIGEDTEAFF. The DNA of the CDR3 is TGTGCCAGCATTATAGGGGAGGACACTGAAGCTTTCTTT. The full variable domain, completed using reference TRBV2 and TRBJ1-1, is EPEVTQTPSHQVTQMGQEVILRCVPISNHLYFYWYRQILGQKVEFLVSFYNNEISEKSEIFDDQFSVERPDGSNFTLKIRSTKLEDSAMYFCASIIGEDTEAFFGQGTRLTVV.

The gene calls are TRBV5-4 and TRBJ2-1; D perhaps matches TRBD1 (6 bases). The CDR3 runs to 12 residues. Trimming removed 5 bases at V and 4 bases at J, with 7 bases between. Germline-derived CDR1 and CDR2 are SGHNT and YYREEE (reference sequence). The CDR3 DNA sequence: TGTGCCAGCAGGGGGGCTTACAATGAGCAGTTCTTC. This gives the protein CASRGAYNEQFF.

This rearrangement joins TRBV3-1 (or the pseudogene TRBV3-2) to TRBJ2-2; a weak D match, TRBD2 (6 bases). The CDR3 contains 14 residues. Per germline, CDR1 LGHDT and CDR2 YNNKEL (reference sequence). V was clipped by 3 bases and J by 7 bases, with 12 bases between them. The CDR3 DNA is TGTGCCAGCAGCCAGAGGAGGGCCAACGGGGAGCTGTTTTTT. Encoded protein: CASSQRRANGELFF.

This clone was observed many times. V gene TRBV30 combines with J gene TRBJ2-2; D is possibly TRBD1 (6 bases). Looked up from germline, CDR1 is GTSNPN and CDR2 is SVGIG (reference sequence). The CDR3 totals 16 residues. Trimming cost V 5 bases and J 0 bases, with 16 bases left between them. The CDR3 here is CAWVPGHSSNTGELFF. In DNA, the CDR3 is TGTGCCTGGGTCCCGGGACACTCCTCGAACACCGGGGAGCTGTTTTTT. Drawing the rest from reference TRBV30 and TRBJ2-2, the complete variable domain is SQTIHQWPATLVQPVGSPLSLECTVEGTSNPNLYWYRQAAGRGLQLLFYSVGIGQISSEVPQNLSASRPQDRQFILSSKKLLLSDSGFYLCAWVPGHSSNTGELFFGEGSRLTVL.

A single count supports this clone. At one end, the junction sequence differs from germline, possibly due to a read error. This chain uses TRBV3-1 (or the pseudogene TRBV3-2) with TRBJ1-6; a weak D match, TRBD1 (5 bases). This CDR3 region has 15 residues. Germline CDR1 is LGHDT and CDR2 is YNNKEL (reference sequence). The CDR3 DNA follows: TGCGCCAGCAGCCGGGGGGTGTCAAATAATTCACCCCTCCACTTT. Its protein is CASSRGVSNNSPLHF.

The V call is TRBV1, the J call TRBJ2-3; TRBD1, as called in the table, went unchecked against the DNA. TRBV1 is a listed pseudogene. This CDR3 comprises 19 residues. CDR3 residues: CTSSQDWGGTGKSTDTQYF. For the CDR3, the DNA is TGCACCAGCAGCCAAGATTGGGGGGGGACAGGGAAAAGCACAGATACGCAGTATTTT.

V is TRBV7-3 and J is TRBJ1-1; 7 nucleotides agree with TRBD1. Germline V gives CDR1 SGHTA, CDR2 FQGTGA. The V gene end was trimmed by 5 bases and the J gene end by 3 bases; junction bases not matched to a gene: 6. This CDR3 is 14 amino acids long. This chain's CDR3 is CASSLTGLDTEAFF. In nucleotides, the CDR3 is TGTGCCAGCAGCCTGACAGGGTTAGACACTGAAGCTTTCTTT.

The V gene is TRBV11-2, the J gene TRBJ2-5; 7 nucleotides align to TRBD1. The length of the CDR3 is 15 residues. After removal of 5 bases from V and 3 bases from J, the junction contained 9 bases not matched to a gene. Germline values: CDR1 SGHAT, CDR2 FQNNGV. The CDR3 nucleotides read TGTGCCAGCAGCCAACAGGGGAAAGAGGAAGAGACCCAGTACTTC. It codes for CASSQQGKEEETQYF.